The present T cell receptor (beta chain) was sequenced within a study of blood T cell repertoires in COVID-19. Study-level information: The samples span acute and convalescent COVID-19 from the United States, Italy and Spain. Nucleic acid was either cDNA or gDNA, and it came from T cells, B-cell-depleted T cells, or PBMCs.

V shed 9 bases, J shed 0 bases, and the junction held 0 bases outside the gene matches. This CDR3 is 12 amino acids long. CDR1 and CDR2 from the germline V gene are KGHDR and SFDVKD. Authors' data handling: Reference gene primer amplification gave nucleated cell count estimates. The protocol was immunoSEQ multiplex PCR, while the TCRdb copy is restricted to in-frame clones and leaves out a portion. From that table come the V and J calls and clone size; the DNA was used to work out D and trimming. The repertoire holds hundreds of thousands of clones, with roughly 89% as singletons. The source is a man aged 35 to 55 with acute or convalescent COVID-19. The genes are TRBV24-1 and TRBJ2-5, with 7 bases that match TRBD2. Sequencing was performed on peripheral blood. The CDR3 coding sequence is TGTGCCACCGCGGGGGACCAAGAGACCCAGTACTTC. It yields the protein CATAGDQETQYF.